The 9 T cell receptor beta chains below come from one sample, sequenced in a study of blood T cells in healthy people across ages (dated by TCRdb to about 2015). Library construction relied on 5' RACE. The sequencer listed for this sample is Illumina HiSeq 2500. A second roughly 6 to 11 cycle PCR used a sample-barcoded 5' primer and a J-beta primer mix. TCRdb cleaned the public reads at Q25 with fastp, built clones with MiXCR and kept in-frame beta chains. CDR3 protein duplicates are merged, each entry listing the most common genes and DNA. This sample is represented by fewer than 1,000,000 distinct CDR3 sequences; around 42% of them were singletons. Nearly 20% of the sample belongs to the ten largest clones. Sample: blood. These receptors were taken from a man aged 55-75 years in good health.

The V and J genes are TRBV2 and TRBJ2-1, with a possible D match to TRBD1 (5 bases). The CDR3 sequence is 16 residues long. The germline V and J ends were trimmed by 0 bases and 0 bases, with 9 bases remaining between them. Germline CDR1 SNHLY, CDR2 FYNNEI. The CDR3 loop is CASSEARQRSYNEQFF. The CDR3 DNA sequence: TGTGCCAGCAGTGAAGCCAGACAGCGCTCCTACAATGAGCAGTTCTTC.

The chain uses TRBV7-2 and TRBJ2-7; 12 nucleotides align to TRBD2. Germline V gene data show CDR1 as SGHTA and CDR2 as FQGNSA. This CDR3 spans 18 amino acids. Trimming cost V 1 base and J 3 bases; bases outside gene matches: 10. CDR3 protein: CASSLGPTSGGKYYEQYF. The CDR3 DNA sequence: TGTGCCAGCAGCTTAGGTCCGACTAGCGGGGGAAAATACTACGAGCAGTACTTC.

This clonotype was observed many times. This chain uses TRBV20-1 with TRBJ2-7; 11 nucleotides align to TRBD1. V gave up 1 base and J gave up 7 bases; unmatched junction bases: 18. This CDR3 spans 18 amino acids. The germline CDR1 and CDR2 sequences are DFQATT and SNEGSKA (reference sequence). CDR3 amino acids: CSARGGGPGTGGREEQYF. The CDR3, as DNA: TGCAGTGCTAGAGGAGGAGGCCCCGGGACAGGGGGTCGGGAAGAGCAGTACTTC.

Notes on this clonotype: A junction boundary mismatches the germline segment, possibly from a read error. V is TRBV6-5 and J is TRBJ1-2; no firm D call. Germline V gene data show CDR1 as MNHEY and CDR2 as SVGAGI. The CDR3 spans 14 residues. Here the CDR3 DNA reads TGTACCAGCAACGAGGGCAATAGGCTTAATGGCTACACCTTC. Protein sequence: CTSNEGNRLNGYTF.

The CDR3 here is CASSLVPGGMGETQYF. DNA for the CDR3: TGTGCCAGCAGCTTAGTTCCGGGCGGTATGGGGGAGACCCAGTACTTC. The chain carries TRBV7-8 and TRBJ2-5, with D hard to call. The CDR3 extends over 16 amino acids. Germline CDR1 is SGHVS and CDR2 is FQNEAQ. The V gene lost 1 base and the J gene lost 5 bases, with 17 bases spanning the gap. The full variable domain, with the rest looked up from reference TRBV7-8 and TRBJ2-5, is GAGVSQSPRYKVAKRGQDVALRCDPISGHVSLFWYQQALGQGPEFLTYFQNEAQLDKSGLPSDRFFAERPEGSVSTLKIQRTQQEDSAVYLCASSLVPGGMGETQYFGPGTRLLVL.

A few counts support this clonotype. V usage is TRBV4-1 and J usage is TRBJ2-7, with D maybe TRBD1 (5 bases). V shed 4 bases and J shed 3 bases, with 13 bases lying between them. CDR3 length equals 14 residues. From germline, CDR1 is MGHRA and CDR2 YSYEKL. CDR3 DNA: TGCGCCAGCAGCCCGACAGACAGTGTCTACGAGCAGTACTTC. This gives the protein CASSPTDSVYEQYF.

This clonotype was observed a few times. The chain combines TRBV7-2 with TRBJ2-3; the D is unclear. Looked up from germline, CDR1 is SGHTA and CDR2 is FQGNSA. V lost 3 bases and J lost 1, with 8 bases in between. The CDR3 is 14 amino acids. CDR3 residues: CASSLNKGTDTQYF. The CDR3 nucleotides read TGTGCCAGCAGCTTGAATAAAGGCACAGATACGCAGTATTTT.

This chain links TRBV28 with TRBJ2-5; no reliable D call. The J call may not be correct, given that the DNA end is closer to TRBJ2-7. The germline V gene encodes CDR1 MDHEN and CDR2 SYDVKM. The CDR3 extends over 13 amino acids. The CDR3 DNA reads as TGTGCCAGCAGTCCAGTACAGAGGTACGAGCAGTACTTC. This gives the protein CASSPVQRYEQYF.

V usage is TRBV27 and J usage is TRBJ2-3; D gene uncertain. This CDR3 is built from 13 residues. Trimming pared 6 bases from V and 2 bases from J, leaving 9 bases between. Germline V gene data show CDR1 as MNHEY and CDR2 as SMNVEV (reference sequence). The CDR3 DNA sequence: TGTGCCAGCAGGGATGGACCCACAGATACGCAGTATTTT. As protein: CASRDGPTDTQYF.